This TCR beta chain was documented in a study of cytomegalovirus exposure and HLA in healthy donors. Though probably carrying unrecorded immune exposures, donors were nominally healthy at sampling. Amplification used 60 Vbeta primers and 13 Jbeta primers. The method was immunoSEQ multiplex PCR; TCRdb's version includes in-frame clones alone and lacks a portion of them. The sample lists tens of thousands of clones, roughly 80% occurring once. The study, taken as a whole, reports: Several of the most significant clusters were apparently associated with common viral pathogens in a later analysis. Among TCR beta chains, those listed as cytomegalovirus-associated numbered some 170. A later analysis revealed that TCR association rates differed between HLA loci, peaking at DRB1 and bottoming out at HLA-C.

V dropped 4 bases and J dropped 2 bases, with 16 bases sitting between them. Germline CDR1 reads LGHNA; CDR2 reads YSLEER. The length of the CDR3 is 16 residues. This clone came up a few times. Antigen specificity is unknown. The receptor's source is a woman between 40 and 50 years old in good health and CMV-seropositive. Sequenced input: PBMCs. J is TRBJ2-3 and V is TRBV4-3, with D possibly TRBD2 on 6 matching bases. This chain's CDR3 is CASSPNSGLYTDTQYF. The CDR3, as DNA: TGCGCCAGCAGCCCGAATAGCGGACTATACACAGATACGCAGTATTTT.